This TCR beta chain was recorded in a study of Ad26.COV2.S vaccination and SARS-CoV-2 variants (dated by TCRdb to about 2021). Concerning the study at large: Donors in the vaccine arm were drawn from COV1001, a phase I-IIa trial of Ad26.COV2.S in healthy adults that was multicentre, randomized, double-blind and placebo-controlled. Ad26.COV2.S was given intramuscularly at 5x10^10 or 1x10^11 viral particles, as a single shot or as two shots 56 days apart. TCRbeta repertoire sequencing was used to assess the specificity and breadth of SARS-CoV-2-reactive T cell receptors after Ad26.COV2.S vaccination. The TCR-sequenced set comprised around 30 samples: around 20 Ad26.COV2.S vaccine recipients, 5 placebo recipients and 8 SARS-CoV-2 convalescent individuals. Trial participants were randomized into five groups of five, in which low-dose or high-dose Ad26.COV2.S was given once or twice, or placebo was given on both occasions. Blinding of investigators to trial group allocation was maintained during experiments and outcome assessment.

TCRbeta CDR3 regions were sequenced with the immunoSEQ Assay. After extraction, genomic DNA underwent amplification by bias-controlled multiplex PCR, followed by high-throughput sequencing. The original pipeline was this. To quantify the absolute abundance of every unique TCRbeta CDR3 region, sequences were collapsed and filtered. T cell fraction was estimated by normalizing TCRbeta template counts to usable DNA, with usable DNA measured through amplification of reference genes found in all nucleated cells. Repertoire TCRs were annotated as SARS-CoV-2-specific when V gene, CDR3 amino acid sequence and J gene were exactly matched to a known reactive TCR set. The reference SARS-CoV-2 TCR set was obtained from MIRA and was filtered for enrichment in COVID-19-positive ImmuneCODE repertoires, whereby public or cross-reactive TCRs were removed. Using the MIRA antigens, annotated TCRs were further analysed by specific ORF or by position within an ORF. Depth was the summed frequency of annotated unique rearrangements, while breadth was defined as annotated unique rearrangements over total unique productive rearrangements. TCR breadth was compared between groups using two-sided Wilcoxon rank-sum tests. TCRdb retrieved this table from immuneACCESS and kept in-frame rearrangements only. Not all clones are present; in checked studies, unresolved V genes account for under half, and no reason is known for the remainder. The D gene and trimming were derived from the DNA, and the V and J assignments and clone size from that table. The sample includes about 380,000 clones, with 83% observed a single time. The ten largest clones represent about 7.4% of the sample.

According to the study, the label for this sample's treatment or condition signals: around 19 received Ad26.COV2.S at low or high dose, single or two shots; five or six received placebo; per-sample allocation not given. Repertoires of vaccine and placebo recipients were sequenced from samples taken on day 63 after the first injection. In Cohort 1b, about two dozen adults aged 18-55 years were enrolled at a single site in Boston, USA, between 29 July and 7 August 2020. Ad26.COV2.S was a replication-incompetent adenovirus type 26 vector expressing a prefusion-stabilized SARS-CoV-2 spike protein from the original Wuhan strain. A remark on this clone: Its antigen is still unknown. The input lacks base qualities; no much larger clone sits a single base away.

Summary of the overall study and its limitations: The study lacked the statistical power to compare responses across vaccine doses or regimens. Ad26.COV2.S recipients had higher spike-specific TCR breadth than placebo recipients (P = 0.0014). Vaccine and placebo recipients had similar non-spike TCR breadth, a finding consistent with the vaccine containing only spike. The authors noted that the TCR breadth and depth analyses may have underestimated total T cell responses. Substantial breadth of spike-specific CD8+ and CD4+ T cell responses was reported after vaccination.

The CDR1 and CDR2 encoded by the germline V gene are MNHEY and SVGEGT. Here V drops 1 base and J drops 0 bases, and the junction holds 1 base not matched to any gene. Reading from cysteine to phenylalanine, the CDR3 counts 16 amino acids. Only the CDR3 DNA is retained, 48 bases long and in frame from the first base. This receptor chain uses TRBV6-2 or TRBV6-3 and TRBJ2-5, with 11 bases aligning to TRBD2. This specimen consisted of peripheral blood, obtained in a trial of Ad26.COV2.S vaccine versus placebo. The TCR originated in a person aged 18-60 years who received the Ad26.COV2.S COVID-19 vaccine or a placebo. The CDR3 protein sequence reads: CASSYLAGGDQETQYF. The nucleotide sequence reads TGTGCCAGCAGTTACTTAGCGGGGGGGGACCAAGAGACCCAGTACTTC.